This T cell receptor (beta chain) was observed in a study of beta chain features in type 1 diabetes. General study results and limits: Patients with Type 1 diabetes showed moderately but significantly shorter TCRB CDR3s in all four CD4+ subsets. Insertions at VDJ junctions were less frequent in type 1 diabetes patients. These patients also deleted more nucleotides at the same junctions.

All of the isolated RNA was reverse transcribed, so expressed TCRB transcripts were sequenced. The protocol was immunoSEQ multiplex PCR, while the TCRdb copy is restricted to in-frame clones and leaves out a portion. This table has 500,000 to 850,000 clones, 11% to 15% appearing once. From germline, CDR1 is SGDLS and CDR2 YYNGEE. The length of the CDR3 is 14 residues. V was clipped by 0 bases and J by 8 bases; unmatched bases: 7. Turning to this clone: Its antigen is unknown.

Sequenced material: naive CD4+ T cells from blood. This sequence was found in a man aged 18 to 30 with type 1 diabetes. V gene TRBV9 combines with J gene TRBJ1-2; 7 nucleotides align to TRBD1. CDR3 residues: CASSVVVGGVGYTF. CDR3 DNA: TGTGCCAGCAGCGTAGTTGTAGGGGGCGTCGGCTACACCTTC.